This T cell receptor (beta chain) was sequenced in a study of blood T cell repertoires in COVID-19 (dated by TCRdb to the early 2020s). At the level of the whole study: Collaborator samples came from the United States, Italy and Spain and covered acute and convalescent phases of COVID-19. The material from the prospective study consisted of cDNA or gDNA derived from T cells, B-cell-depleted T cells, or PBMCs. Deeply sampled blood TCRbeta repertoires from subjects exposed to, actively infected with, or recovered from COVID-19 were included in the dataset. The repertoires were released in a freely available public database meant as a resource for research on the immune response to SARS-CoV-2. Samples came from the ongoing ImmuneRACE study (first 160 participants) plus 1,254 subjects from 6 global collaborators. A de-identified subject ID, COVID-19 status, age in years and sex were almost always included in the sample metadata. Where available, HLA class I and class II types were taken from metadata supplied by the sample provider and were not determined by assay-based typing. Results the study describes overall, beyond this receptor: The amount of clinical and demographic metadata varied by source and participant and was provided uncurated.

V loses 4 bases, J loses 3 bases, and the germline ends lie 10 bases apart. CDR1 and CDR2 (LNHDA, SQIVND) derive from the germline V gene (reference sequence). CDR3 length: 14 amino acids, cysteine to phenylalanine. CDR3 DNA is the only sequence kept; it has 42 bases, read in frame from the first base. A remark on this clone: The target of this receptor is not known. No base-level quality is on record; no much larger clone is a single base apart.

TCRbeta CDR3 regions were amplified from genomic DNA by means of the immunoSEQ Assay, a bias-controlled multiplex PCR. The study's own analysis went as follows. The number of nucleated cells in each sample was estimated from the amplification of reference gene primers within the assay. To quantify the absolute abundance of each unique TCRbeta CDR3 rearrangement, sequence reads were collapsed and filtered. For each sample, productive Simpson clonality was calculated as the square root of Simpson's diversity index across productive rearrangements. Not all clones reach the TCRdb copy of this immuneACCESS table, which keeps in-frame sequences only. Checked studies attribute under half of the gap to unresolved V genes and leave the rest unexplained. V and J calls and clone size are as listed in that table; D and trimming were resolved from the DNA. This sample holds roughly 110,000 clones; approximately 84% were observed only once. The ten largest clonotypes hold around 14% of the sample.

Each collaborating institution followed its own protocols to collect whole blood in K2EDTA tubes. Collaborator samples were shipped for TCRbeta analysis as frozen whole blood, isolated PBMCs, or DNA extracted from either sample type. This sequence uses TRBV19 and TRBJ1-5; 5 matching bases give a weak D call of TRBD1. The sequenced sample consisted of peripheral blood. The sequence was collected from a woman aged 55-70 years with acute or convalescent COVID-19. CDR3 sequence: CASSKGQINQPQHF. The DNA sequence follows: TGTGCCAGTAGTAAAGGACAAATCAATCAGCCCCAGCATTTT. Supplemented by the reference TRBV19 and TRBJ1-5 proteins around the CDR3, the complete variable domain is DGGITQSPKYLFRKEGQNVTLSCEQNLNHDAMYWYRQDPGQGLRLIYYSQIVNDFQKGDIAEGYSVSREKKESFPLTVTSAQKNPTAFYLCASSKGQINQPQHFGDGTRLSIL.